The subject of this entry is one T cell receptor (beta chain). Its antigen remains unidentified. Vbeta (60) and Jbeta (13) primers were used in the PCR. Some clones are missing from TCRdb's copy, which holds only in-frame ones; the method was immunoSEQ multiplex PCR. The sample records about 92,000 clones, 69% being singletons. The CDR3 extends over 15 amino acids. Deletions cut 0 bases from V and 2 bases from J, with 10 bases between. Per the germline V gene, CDR1 is LNHNV and CDR2 is YYDKDF (reference sequence). The data originate from a study of cytomegalovirus exposure and HLA in healthy donors. Study findings and constraints: Within an earlier analysis, most TCR beta V segments proved productive either about 87% or about 30% of the time. Researchers had no immune exposure information except CMV serostatus available.

This TCR was recovered from a man aged 50-60 years in good health and CMV-seronegative. The chain couples TRBV15 to TRBJ1-1, with D tentatively TRBD1 (5 bases). Sequencing was carried out using PBMCs. The CDR3 here is CATSRDLGTNTEAFF. For the CDR3, the DNA is TGTGCCACCAGCAGAGATTTAGGGACTAACACTGAAGCTTTCTTT.